This entry concerns a single T cell receptor (beta chain). The antigen remains undetermined. Treatment here: roughly 18 received Ad26.COV2.S at low or high dose, single or two shots; five or six received placebo; per-sample allocation not given. Vaccine and placebo recipients were sampled on day 63 after the first injection. The sample is drawn from a study of Ad26.COV2.S vaccination and SARS-CoV-2 variants. Study-level information: Donor had been placed in the Ad26.COV2.S arm of the COV1001 trial.

Clones were sequenced by immunoSEQ multiplex PCR, and TCRdb holds only the in-frame ones, with some missing. The sample records hundreds of thousands of clones, roughly nine tenths being singletons. The CDR3 contains 14 residues. Germline V CDR1 and CDR2: SGHDT, YYEEEE. The ends were cut back, 0 bases at V and 5 bases at J, with 11 bases in the middle. Findings and caveats of the study: Similar non-spike TCR breadth was observed in recipients of vaccine and of placebo.

V and J are TRBV5-6 and TRBJ1-1; the D is unclear. The material sequenced was peripheral blood, taken in a trial of Ad26.COV2.S vaccine versus placebo. The receptor was derived from a person aged 18-60 years who received the Ad26.COV2.S COVID-19 vaccine or a placebo. DNA of the CDR3: TGTGCCAGCAGCTTGGGTACGGGTTGGACTGAAGCTTTCTTT. Translating gives CASSLGTGWTEAFF.